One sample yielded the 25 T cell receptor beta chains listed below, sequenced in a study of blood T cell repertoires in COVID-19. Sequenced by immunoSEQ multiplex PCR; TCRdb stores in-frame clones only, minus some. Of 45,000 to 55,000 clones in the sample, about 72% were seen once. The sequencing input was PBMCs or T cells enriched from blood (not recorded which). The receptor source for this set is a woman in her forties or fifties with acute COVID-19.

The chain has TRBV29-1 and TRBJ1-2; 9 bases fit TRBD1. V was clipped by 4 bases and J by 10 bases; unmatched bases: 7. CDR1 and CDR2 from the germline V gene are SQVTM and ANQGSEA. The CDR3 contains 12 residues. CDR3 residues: CSVVRDRDDYTF. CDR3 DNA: TGCAGCGTTGTAAGGGACAGGGATGACTACACCTTC.

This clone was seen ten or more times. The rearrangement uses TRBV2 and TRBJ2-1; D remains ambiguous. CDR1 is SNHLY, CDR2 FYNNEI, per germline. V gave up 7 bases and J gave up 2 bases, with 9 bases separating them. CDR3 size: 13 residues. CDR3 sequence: CASTLGAYNEQFF. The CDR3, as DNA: TGTGCCAGCACTCTAGGAGCCTACAATGAGCAGTTCTTC.

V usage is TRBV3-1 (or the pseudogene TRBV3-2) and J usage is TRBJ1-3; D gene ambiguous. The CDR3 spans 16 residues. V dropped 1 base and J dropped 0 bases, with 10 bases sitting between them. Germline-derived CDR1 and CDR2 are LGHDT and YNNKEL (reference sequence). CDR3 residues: CASSQGRAASGNTIYF. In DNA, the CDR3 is TGTGCCAGCAGCCAAGGGAGGGCAGCCTCTGGAAACACCATATATTTT.

This CDR3 is CASSANLGQRIFQPQHF. The DNA for the CDR3 is TGTGCCAGCAGTGCTAATCTGGGACAGAGGATATTTCAGCCCCAGCATTTT. This sequence joins TRBV2 and TRBJ1-5; TRBD1 matches 7 bases. V shed 4 bases, J shed 6 bases, and the junction held 15 bases outside the gene matches. This CDR3 is built from 17 residues. In germline, CDR1 is SNHLY, CDR2 FYNNEI.

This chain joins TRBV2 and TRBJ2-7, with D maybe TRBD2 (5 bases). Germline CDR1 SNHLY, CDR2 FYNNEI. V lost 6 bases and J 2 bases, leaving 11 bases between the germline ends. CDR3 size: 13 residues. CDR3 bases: TGTGCCAGCAGGGCGGGCAGCGCCTACGAGCAGTACTTC. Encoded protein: CASRAGSAYEQYF.

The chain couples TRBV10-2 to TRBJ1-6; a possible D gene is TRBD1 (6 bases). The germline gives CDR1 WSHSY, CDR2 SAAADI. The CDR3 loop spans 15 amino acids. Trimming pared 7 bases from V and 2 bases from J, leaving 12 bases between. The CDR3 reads CASKTGVTYNSPLHF. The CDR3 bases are TGCGCCAGCAAGACAGGAGTAACCTATAATTCACCCCTCCACTTT.

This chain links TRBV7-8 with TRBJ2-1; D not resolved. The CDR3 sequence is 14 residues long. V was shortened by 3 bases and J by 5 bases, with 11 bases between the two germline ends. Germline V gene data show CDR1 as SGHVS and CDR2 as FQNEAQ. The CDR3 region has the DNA TGTGCCAGCAGCTTGTTACTTCACGACAATGAGCAGTTCTTC. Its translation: CASSLLLHDNEQFF.

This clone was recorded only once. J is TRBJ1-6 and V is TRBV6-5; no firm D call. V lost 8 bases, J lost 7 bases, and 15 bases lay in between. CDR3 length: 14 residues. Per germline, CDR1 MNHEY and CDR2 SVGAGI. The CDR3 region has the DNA TGTGCCAGCCTCAAGACAATTTCAAATTCACCCCTCCACTTT. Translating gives CASLKTISNSPLHF.

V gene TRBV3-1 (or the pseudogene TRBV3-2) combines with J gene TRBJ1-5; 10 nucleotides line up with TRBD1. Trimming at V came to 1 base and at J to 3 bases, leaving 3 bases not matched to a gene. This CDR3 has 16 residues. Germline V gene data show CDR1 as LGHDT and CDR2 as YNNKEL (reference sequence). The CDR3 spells CASSQGTGGNNQPQHF. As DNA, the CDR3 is TGTGCCAGCAGCCAAGGGACAGGGGGGAACAATCAGCCCCAGCATTTT.

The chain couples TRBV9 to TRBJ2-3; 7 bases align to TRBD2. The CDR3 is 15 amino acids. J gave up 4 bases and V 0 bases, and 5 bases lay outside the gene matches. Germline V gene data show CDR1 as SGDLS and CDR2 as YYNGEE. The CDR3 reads CASSVEGLGSDTQYF. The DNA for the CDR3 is TGTGCCAGCAGCGTAGAAGGACTAGGTTCAGATACGCAGTATTTT.

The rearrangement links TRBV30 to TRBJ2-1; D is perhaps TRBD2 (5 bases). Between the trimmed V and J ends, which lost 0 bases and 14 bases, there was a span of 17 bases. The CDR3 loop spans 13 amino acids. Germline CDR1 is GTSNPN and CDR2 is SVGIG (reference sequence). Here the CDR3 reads CAWSVRRADKEFF. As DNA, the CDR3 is TGTGCCTGGAGTGTACGGCGGGCCGACAAGGAGTTCTTC.

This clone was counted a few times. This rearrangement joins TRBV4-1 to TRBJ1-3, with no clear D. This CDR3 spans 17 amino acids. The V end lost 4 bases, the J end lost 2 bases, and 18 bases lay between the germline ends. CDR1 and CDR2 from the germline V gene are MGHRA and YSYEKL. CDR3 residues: CASSPLPDSAPGNTIYF. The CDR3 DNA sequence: TGCGCCAGCAGCCCTCTCCCCGACTCTGCGCCTGGAAACACCATATATTTT.

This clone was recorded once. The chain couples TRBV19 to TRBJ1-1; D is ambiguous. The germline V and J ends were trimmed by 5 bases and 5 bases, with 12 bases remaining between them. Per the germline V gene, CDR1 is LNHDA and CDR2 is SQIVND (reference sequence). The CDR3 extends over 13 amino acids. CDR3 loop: CASSPPMRTEAFF. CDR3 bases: TGTGCCAGTAGTCCCCCGATGAGAACTGAAGCTTTCTTT.

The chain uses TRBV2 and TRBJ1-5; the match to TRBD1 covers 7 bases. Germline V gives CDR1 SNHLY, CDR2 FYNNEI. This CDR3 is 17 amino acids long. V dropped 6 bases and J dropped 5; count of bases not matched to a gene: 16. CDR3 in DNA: TGTGCCAGCAGCGCTACACTTACAGGGGTCGGACATCAGCCCCAGCATTTT. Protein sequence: CASSATLTGVGHQPQHF.

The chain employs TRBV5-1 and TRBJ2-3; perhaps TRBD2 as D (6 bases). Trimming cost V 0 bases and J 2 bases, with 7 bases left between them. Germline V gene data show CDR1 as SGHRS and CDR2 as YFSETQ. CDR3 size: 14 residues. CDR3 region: CASSLGDFTDTQYF. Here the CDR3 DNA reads TGCGCCAGCAGCTTGGGGGACTTCACAGATACGCAGTATTTT. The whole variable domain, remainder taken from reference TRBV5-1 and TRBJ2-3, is KAGVTQTPRYLIKTRGQQVTLSCSPISGHRSVSWYQQTPGQGLQFLFEYFSETQRNKGNFPGRFSGRQFSNSRSEMNVSTLELGDSALYLCASSLGDFTDTQYFGPGTRLTVL.

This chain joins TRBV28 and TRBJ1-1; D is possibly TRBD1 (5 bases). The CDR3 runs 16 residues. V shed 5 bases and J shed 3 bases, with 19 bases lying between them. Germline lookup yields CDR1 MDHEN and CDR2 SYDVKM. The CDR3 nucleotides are TGTGCCAGCAGTCCCCTTGGGGGGGGAGCGCACACTGAAGCTTTCTTT. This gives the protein CASSPLGGGAHTEAFF.

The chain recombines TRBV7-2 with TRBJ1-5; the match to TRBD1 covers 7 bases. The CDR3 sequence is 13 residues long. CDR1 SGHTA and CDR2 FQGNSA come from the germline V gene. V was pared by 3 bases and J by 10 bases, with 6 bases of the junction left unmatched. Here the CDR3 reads CASSFTGARPQHF. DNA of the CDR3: TGTGCCAGCAGCTTTACAGGGGCGCGTCCCCAGCATTTT.

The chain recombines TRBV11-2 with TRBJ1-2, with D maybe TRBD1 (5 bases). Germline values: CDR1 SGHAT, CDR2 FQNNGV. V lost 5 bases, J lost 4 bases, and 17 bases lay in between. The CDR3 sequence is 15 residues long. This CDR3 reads CASSPRTLQTYGYTF. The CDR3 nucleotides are TGTGCCAGCAGCCCACGGACATTACAGACCTATGGCTACACCTTC.

The CDR3 is CASSAVYNSPLHF. CDR3 coding DNA: TGTGCCAGCAGTGCGGTCTATAATTCACCCCTCCACTTT. The chain couples TRBV6-4 to TRBJ1-6; no definite D call. The CDR3 totals 13 residues. Germline V gene sequence: CDR1 MRHNA, CDR2 SNTAGT. V was trimmed by 4 bases and J by 3 bases, leaving 4 bases between them.

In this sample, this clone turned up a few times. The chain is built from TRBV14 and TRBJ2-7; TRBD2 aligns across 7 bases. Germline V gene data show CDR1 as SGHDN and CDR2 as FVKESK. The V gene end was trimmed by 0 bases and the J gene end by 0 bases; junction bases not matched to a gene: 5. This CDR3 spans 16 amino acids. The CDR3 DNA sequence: TGTGCCAGCAGCCAAGACCTGGGACTACGCTCCTACGAGCAGTACTTC. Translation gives CASSQDLGLRSYEQYF.

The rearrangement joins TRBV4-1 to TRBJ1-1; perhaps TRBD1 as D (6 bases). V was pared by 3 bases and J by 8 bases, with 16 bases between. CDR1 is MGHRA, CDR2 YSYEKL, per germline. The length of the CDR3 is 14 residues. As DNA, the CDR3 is TGCGCCAGCAGCCAGGCTAACTCCGGGACAGAAGCTTTCTTT. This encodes CASSQANSGTEAFF.

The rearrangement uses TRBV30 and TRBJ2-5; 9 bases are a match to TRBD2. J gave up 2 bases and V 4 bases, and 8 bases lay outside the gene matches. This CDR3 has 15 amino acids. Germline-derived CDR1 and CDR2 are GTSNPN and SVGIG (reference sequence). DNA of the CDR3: TGTGCCTGGAAGAGGAGTAGCGGGGGACAAGAGACCCAGTACTTC. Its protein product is CAWKRSSGGQETQYF.

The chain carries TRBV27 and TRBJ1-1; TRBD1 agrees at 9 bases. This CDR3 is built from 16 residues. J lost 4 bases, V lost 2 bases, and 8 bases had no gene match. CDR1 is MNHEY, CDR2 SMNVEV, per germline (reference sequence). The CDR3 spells CASSLGTGRYGTEAFF. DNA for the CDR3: TGTGCCAGCAGTTTAGGGACAGGGAGGTACGGCACTGAAGCTTTCTTT.

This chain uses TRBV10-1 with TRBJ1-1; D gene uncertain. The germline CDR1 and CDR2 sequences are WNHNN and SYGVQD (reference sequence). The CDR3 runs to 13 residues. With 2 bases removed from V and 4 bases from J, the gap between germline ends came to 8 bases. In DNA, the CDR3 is TGCGCCAGCAGTGAGGCCTCTACCACTGAAGCTTTCTTT. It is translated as CASSEASTTEAFF.

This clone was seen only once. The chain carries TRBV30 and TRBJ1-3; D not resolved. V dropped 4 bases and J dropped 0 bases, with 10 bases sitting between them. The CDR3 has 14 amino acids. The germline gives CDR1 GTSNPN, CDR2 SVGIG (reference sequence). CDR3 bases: TGTGCCTGGAAGCGGCTTAACTCTGGAAACACCATATATTTT. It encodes CAWKRLNSGNTIYF.